These T cell receptor beta chains were read from a single sample in a study of blood T cell repertoires in COVID-19. The protocol was immunoSEQ multiplex PCR, while the TCRdb copy is restricted to in-frame clones and leaves out a portion. The sample yields some 320,000 clones, around 90% seen once. Sequenced: PBMCs or T cells enriched from blood (not recorded which). Receptors were obtained from a man in his sixties who had recovered from COVID-19. Each CDR3 is given with its conserved first and last residue.

v_gene: TRBV24-1; j_gene: TRBJ2-5; CDR3aa: CATSEQGSETQYF
v_gene: TRBV7-3; j_gene: TRBJ2-1; CDR3aa: CASSKSGAGSYNEQFF
v_gene: TRBV10-1; j_gene: TRBJ2-3; CDR3aa: CASSGLDTDTQYF
v_gene: TRBV6-5; j_gene: TRBJ2-1; CDR3aa: CASSQDRGAHNEQFF
v_gene: TRBV10-3; j_gene: TRBJ2-3; CDR3aa: CASQGAAASTDTQYF
v_gene: TRBV6-5; j_gene: TRBJ2-1; CDR3aa: CASKQGQEPYNEQFF
v_gene: TRBV7-2; j_gene: TRBJ1-2; CDR3aa: CASSNLGRYGYTF
v_gene: TRBV6-5; j_gene: TRBJ1-2; CDR3aa: CASSYRDRANYGYTF
v_gene: TRBV3-1/TRBV3-2; j_gene: TRBJ2-4; CDR3aa: CASSQPHRGKNIQYF
v_gene: TRBV24-1; j_gene: TRBJ2-1; CDR3aa: CATSGKMGGSYNEQFF
v_gene: TRBV4-3; j_gene: TRBJ1-4; CDR3aa: CASSQAGQGGEKLFF
v_gene: TRBV5-6; j_gene: TRBJ2-7; CDR3aa: CASSLQGTSGTYEQYF
v_gene: TRBV30; j_gene: TRBJ2-3; CDR3aa: CAWSVLRGVTDTQYF
v_gene: TRBV6-6; j_gene: TRBJ1-5; CDR3aa: CASTFRQANQPQHF
v_gene: TRBV6-1; j_gene: TRBJ1-1; CDR3aa: CASSDSRGPSRAEAFF
v_gene: TRBV30; j_gene: TRBJ2-3; CDR3aa: CAWSAQYSTDTQYF
v_gene: TRBV5-1; j_gene: TRBJ2-7; CDR3aa: CASSFGQGREYEQYF
v_gene: TRBV6-6; j_gene: TRBJ2-1; CDR3aa: CASSRPGGAGNEQFF
v_gene: TRBV7-2; j_gene: TRBJ2-3; CDR3aa: CASSPRLAGLTDTQYF
v_gene: TRBV29-1; j_gene: TRBJ1-1; CDR3aa: CSVYPDTWTEAFF
v_gene: TRBV19; j_gene: TRBJ1-1; CDR3aa: CASSRGQDYTEAFF
v_gene: TRBV27; j_gene: TRBJ1-1; CDR3aa: CASSLGGAGAFF
v_gene: TRBV12-5; j_gene: TRBJ1-6; CDR3aa: CASARESPLHF
v_gene: TRBV4-1; j_gene: TRBJ1-2; CDR3aa: CASSQDRRSNYGYTF
v_gene: TRBV9; j_gene: TRBJ1-1; CDR3aa: CASSVGAENAEAFF
v_gene: TRBV5-1; j_gene: TRBJ1-2; CDR3aa: CASSATGQTNYGYTF
v_gene: TRBV25-1; j_gene: TRBJ1-1; CDR3aa: CASKRGDHPAAFF
v_gene: TRBV3-1/TRBV3-2; j_gene: TRBJ2-7; CDR3aa: CASSPFSGSSYEQYF
v_gene: TRBV15; j_gene: TRBJ1-2; CDR3aa: CATSREQGDYGYTF
v_gene: TRBV27; j_gene: TRBJ2-7; CDR3aa: CASSLGRTYEQYF
v_gene: TRBV4-1; j_gene: TRBJ2-5; CDR3aa: CASSQSRGSFETQYF
v_gene: TRBV6-1; j_gene: TRBJ2-7; CDR3aa: CASSEVWQASYEQYF
v_gene: TRBV29-1; j_gene: TRBJ2-1; CDR3aa: CSVGKAFNEQFF
v_gene: TRBV7-2; j_gene: TRBJ1-6; CDR3aa: CASSPRSEPNSPLHF
v_gene: TRBV5-1; j_gene: TRBJ2-3; CDR3aa: CASSLASGGARFGTDTQYF
v_gene: TRBV4-1; j_gene: TRBJ2-1; CDR3aa: CASSFLSGDNEQFF
v_gene: TRBV7-2; j_gene: TRBJ2-5; CDR3aa: CASRKIGGKTQYF
v_gene: TRBV29-1; j_gene: TRBJ2-3; CDR3aa: CSVESGGFTDTQYF
v_gene: TRBV6-5; j_gene: TRBJ1-6; CDR3aa: CASSYTGGNSPLHF
v_gene: TRBV27; j_gene: TRBJ1-5; CDR3aa: CASRSTAGTGGIRNQPQHF
v_gene: TRBV12-5; j_gene: TRBJ1-6; CDR3aa: CASGLASGQGGSPLHF
v_gene: TRBV27; j_gene: TRBJ1-4; CDR3aa: CASSSRGGSEKLFF
v_gene: TRBV4-1; j_gene: TRBJ2-1; CDR3aa: CASSQLASSSYNEQFF
v_gene: TRBV5-1; j_gene: TRBJ1-1; CDR3aa: CASSSRDRDRRTEAFF
v_gene: TRBV5-4; j_gene: TRBJ1-1; CDR3aa: CASSLVGQGNTEAFF
v_gene: TRBV29-1; j_gene: TRBJ2-7; CDR3aa: CSVSGTFETTYEQYF
v_gene: TRBV2; j_gene: TRBJ1-1; CDR3aa: CASKPGVNTEAFF
v_gene: TRBV6-5; j_gene: TRBJ1-5; CDR3aa: CASSRDSVNQPQHF
v_gene: TRBV10-2; j_gene: TRBJ2-2; CDR3aa: CASSAVAPPGTGELFF
v_gene: TRBV4-3; j_gene: TRBJ1-2; CDR3aa: CASSLTAGGIYGYTF
v_gene: TRBV11-2; j_gene: TRBJ2-1; CDR3aa: CASSLDERSYNEQFF
v_gene: TRBV11-2; j_gene: TRBJ2-3; CDR3aa: CASSLDQRRGLTDTQYF
v_gene: TRBV4-3; j_gene: TRBJ2-2; CDR3aa: CASSQAKPRSNTGELFF
v_gene: TRBV6-6; j_gene: TRBJ1-2; CDR3aa: CASIPRTGVDYGYTF